A selection of T cell receptor beta chains follows, all from one sample in a study of T cell responses to AZD1222 COVID-19 vaccine. The data were produced by immunoSEQ multiplex PCR, yet TCRdb's version contains in-frame clones alone and is incomplete. Found here are approximately 98,000 clones, around 84% of them singletons; the top ten hold 3% to 4%. This specimen consisted of peripheral blood, obtained on day 0 of AZD1222 vaccination. All receptors derive from an adult in good health. The CDR3 runs from the conserved cysteine through the conserved F or W. The order of the fields is V gene, D gene, J gene, clone size, CDR3 protein, CDR3 DNA. A D gene is named only where the DNA matches it firmly. Size is omitted from some rows. Given values are once, few, many or a class for expanded clones.

v_call: TRBV2
d_call: NA
j_call: TRBJ1-2
clone_size: NA
cdr3_aa: CASSVSLTANYGYTF
cdr3_nt: TGTGCCAGCAGCGTCTCTTTGACAGCTAACTATGGCTACACCTTC

v_call: TRBV11-3
d_call: NA
j_call: TRBJ2-7
clone_size: NA
cdr3_aa: CASSPRFSYEQYF
cdr3_nt: TGTGCCAGCAGCCCCCGGTTCTCCTACGAGCAGTACTTC

v_call: TRBV7-9
d_call: NA
j_call: TRBJ2-3
clone_size: NA
cdr3_aa: CASSSGYGGTDTQYF
cdr3_nt: TGTGCCAGCAGCAGTGGGTATGGAGGCACAGATACGCAGTATTTT

v_call: TRBV11-2
d_call: TRBD2
j_call: TRBJ2-3
clone_size: NA
cdr3_aa: CASTPLGGLVADTQYF
cdr3_nt: TGTGCCAGCACCCCCCTTGGGGGACTAGTCGCAGATACGCAGTATTTT

v_call: TRBV6-5
d_call: NA
j_call: TRBJ2-5
clone_size: NA
cdr3_aa: CASSRDAEETQYF
cdr3_nt: TGTGCCAGCAGTCGGGACGCTGAAGAGACCCAGTACTTC

v_call: TRBV9
d_call: NA
j_call: TRBJ1-1
clone_size: NA
cdr3_aa: CASSVDSARAAEAFF
cdr3_nt: TGTGCCAGCAGCGTAGACTCGGCCAGGGCGGCTGAAGCTTTCTTT

v_call: TRBV28
d_call: NA
j_call: TRBJ2-7
clone_size: once
cdr3_aa: CASSYPPGGGDRYEQYF
cdr3_nt: TGTGCCAGCAGCTATCCGCCGGGCGGGGGCGACCGCTACGAGCAGTACTTC

v_call: TRBV7-3
d_call: TRBD1
j_call: TRBJ1-3
clone_size: NA
cdr3_aa: CASSLRDSPGNTIYF
cdr3_nt: TGTGCCAGCAGCCTAAGGGACAGTCCTGGAAACACCATATATTTT

v_call: TRBV2
d_call: NA
j_call: TRBJ1-1
clone_size: NA
cdr3_aa: CASSERGGEAFF
cdr3_nt: TGTGCCAGCAGTGAACGGGGGGGTGAAGCTTTCTTT

v_call: TRBV24-1
d_call: NA
j_call: TRBJ2-1
clone_size: NA
cdr3_aa: CATSDPTHAVQEQFF
cdr3_nt: TGTGCCACCAGTGATCCCACTCATGCAGTTCAGGAGCAGTTCTTC

v_call: TRBV19
d_call: NA
j_call: TRBJ1-1
clone_size: NA
cdr3_aa: CASSITRNTEAFF
cdr3_nt: TGTGCCAGTAGTATAACCCGGAACACTGAAGCTTTCTTT

v_call: TRBV5-1
d_call: NA
j_call: TRBJ1-5
clone_size: NA
cdr3_aa: CASSFNRDQPQHF
cdr3_nt: TGCGCCAGCAGCTTTAACAGGGATCAGCCCCAGCATTTT

v_call: TRBV7-9
d_call: NA
j_call: TRBJ2-7
clone_size: NA
cdr3_aa: CASSLNAGPSLGKQYF
cdr3_nt: TGTGCCAGCAGCTTAAATGCGGGACCCTCTCTCGGCAAGCAGTACTTC

v_call: TRBV28
d_call: NA
j_call: TRBJ2-1
clone_size: once
cdr3_aa: CASSTPAGAPNEQFF
cdr3_nt: TGTGCCAGCAGCACCCCAGCCGGGGCTCCGAATGAGCAGTTCTTC

v_call: TRBV4-2
d_call: TRBD1
j_call: TRBJ1-6
clone_size: once
cdr3_aa: CASSQQTGRFYNSPLHF
cdr3_nt: TGTGCCAGCAGCCAACAGACAGGGCGCTTTTATAATTCACCCCTCCACTTT

v_call: TRBV11-3
d_call: NA
j_call: TRBJ2-1
clone_size: once
cdr3_aa: CASSPPSGPYEQFF
cdr3_nt: TGTGCCAGCAGCCCCCCCTCTGGCCCATATGAGCAGTTCTTC

v_call: TRBV2
d_call: TRBD1
j_call: TRBJ1-4
clone_size: NA
cdr3_aa: CATCAAGGNEKLFF
cdr3_nt: TGTGCCACCTGCGCGGCAGGGGGTAATGAAAAACTGTTTTTT

v_call: TRBV28
d_call: TRBD1
j_call: TRBJ2-5
clone_size: NA
cdr3_aa: CASSYPGTVRETQYF
cdr3_nt: TGTGCCAGCAGTTACCCAGGGACAGTGCGGGAGACCCAGTACTTC

v_call: TRBV30
d_call: NA
j_call: TRBJ1-5
clone_size: NA
cdr3_aa: CATGGRGRQPQHF
cdr3_nt: TGTGCAACGGGGGGTCGGGGGCGACAGCCCCAGCATTTT

v_call: TRBV5-1
d_call: NA
j_call: TRBJ1-2
clone_size: NA
cdr3_aa: CASSLSENKGGYTF
cdr3_nt: TGCGCCAGCAGCTTGAGTGAGAATAAGGGGGGCTACACCTTC

v_call: TRBV2
d_call: NA
j_call: TRBJ1-2
clone_size: NA
cdr3_aa: CASSFGTANYGYTF
cdr3_nt: TGTGCCAGCAGTTTCGGGACGGCCAACTATGGCTACACCTTC

v_call: TRBV7-2
d_call: TRBD1
j_call: TRBJ2-7
clone_size: NA
cdr3_aa: CASSSRTGGTYEQYF
cdr3_nt: TGTGCCAGCAGCTCGCGGACAGGGGGCACCTACGAGCAGTACTTC

v_call: TRBV5-1
d_call: TRBD2
j_call: TRBJ2-3
clone_size: NA
cdr3_aa: CASSSYRTSGSTDTQYF
cdr3_nt: TGCGCCAGCAGCTCCTACCGGACTAGCGGGAGCACAGATACGCAGTATTTT

v_call: TRBV4-3
d_call: TRBD1
j_call: TRBJ2-7
clone_size: NA
cdr3_aa: CASSQDGDSAYEQYF
cdr3_nt: TGCGCCAGCAGCCAAGATGGGGACAGCGCCTACGAGCAGTACTTC

v_call: TRBV6-5
d_call: TRBD1
j_call: TRBJ1-4
clone_size: NA
cdr3_aa: CASRNPGQGKEKLFF
cdr3_nt: TGTGCCAGCAGGAACCCTGGACAGGGGAAAGAAAAACTGTTTTTT

v_call: TRBV5-5
d_call: NA
j_call: TRBJ2-7
clone_size: NA
cdr3_aa: CASSLAWQYF
cdr3_nt: TGTGCCAGCAGCTTGGCCTGGCAGTACTTC

v_call: TRBV7-8
d_call: NA
j_call: TRBJ1-3
clone_size: NA
cdr3_aa: CASSLRANGNTIYF
cdr3_nt: TGTGCCAGCAGCTTAAGGGCGAATGGAAACACCATATATTTT

v_call: TRBV15
d_call: NA
j_call: TRBJ2-6
clone_size: few
cdr3_aa: CATSRDGGRLRQILSGANVLTF
cdr3_nt: TGTGCCACCAGCAGAGATGGCGGGCGGCTACGACAGATACTGTCTGGGGCCAACGTCCTGACTTTC

v_call: TRBV18
d_call: NA
j_call: TRBJ1-1
clone_size: NA
cdr3_aa: CASSPKGGNTEAFF
cdr3_nt: TGTGCCAGCTCACCAAAGGGCGGGAACACTGAAGCTTTCTTT

v_call: TRBV18
d_call: TRBD1
j_call: TRBJ1-2
clone_size: NA
cdr3_aa: CASSPNQVGTGGAGGYTF
cdr3_nt: TGTGCCAGCTCACCTAACCAGGTTGGGACAGGGGGCGCAGGTGGCTACACCTTC

v_call: TRBV5-5
d_call: TRBD2
j_call: TRBJ2-3
clone_size: NA
cdr3_aa: CASRGGGALDTQYF
cdr3_nt: TGTGCCAGCCGAGGCGGGGGGGCCTTAGATACGCAGTATTTT

v_call: TRBV3-1/TRBV3-2
d_call: NA
j_call: TRBJ2-7
clone_size: NA
cdr3_aa: CASSRKGFSSSYEQYF
cdr3_nt: TGTGCCAGCAGCCGTAAGGGATTTTCGAGCTCCTACGAGCAGTACTTC

v_call: TRBV5-4
d_call: NA
j_call: TRBJ1-2
clone_size: NA
cdr3_aa: CASSLDRFGGYTF
cdr3_nt: TGTGCCAGCAGCTTGGATAGGTTTGGAGGCTACACCTTC

v_call: TRBV6-6
d_call: TRBD2
j_call: TRBJ2-1
clone_size: NA
cdr3_aa: CASMTSGGVNEQFF
cdr3_nt: TGTGCCAGCATGACTAGCGGGGGGGTCAATGAGCAGTTCTTC

v_call: TRBV15
d_call: NA
j_call: TRBJ2-1
clone_size: NA
cdr3_aa: CATSRDLTAEQFF
cdr3_nt: TGTGCCACCAGCAGAGACTTGACAGCTGAGCAGTTCTTC

v_call: TRBV18
d_call: NA
j_call: TRBJ1-6
clone_size: NA
cdr3_aa: CASSPPGQYLLGSPLHF
cdr3_nt: TGTGCCAGCTCACCGCCGGGACAATACCTACTGGGGTCACCCCTCCACTTT

v_call: TRBV2
d_call: TRBD1
j_call: TRBJ2-1
clone_size: NA
cdr3_aa: CASSGGQGNEQFF
cdr3_nt: TGTGCCAGCAGTGGAGGACAGGGCAATGAGCAGTTCTTC

v_call: TRBV28
d_call: NA
j_call: TRBJ2-1
clone_size: NA
cdr3_aa: CASGTSWDGDEQFF
cdr3_nt: TGTGCCAGCGGAACTAGCTGGGACGGGGATGAGCAGTTCTTC

v_call: TRBV5-1
d_call: NA
j_call: TRBJ2-4
clone_size: NA
cdr3_aa: CASSLVWQGSPRRENIQYF
cdr3_nt: TGCGCCAGCAGCTTGGTATGGCAGGGAAGTCCCCGTCGCGAAAACATTCAGTACTTC

v_call: TRBV7-2
d_call: NA
j_call: TRBJ2-5
clone_size: NA
cdr3_aa: CASSLEMEGAVTQYF
cdr3_nt: TGTGCCAGCAGCTTAGAAATGGAGGGGGCGGTGACCCAGTACTTC

v_call: TRBV28
d_call: NA
j_call: TRBJ2-1
clone_size: once
cdr3_aa: CASSLGSDFENEQFF
cdr3_nt: TGTGCCAGCAGTTTGGGGTCCGACTTTGAGAATGAGCAGTTCTTC

v_call: TRBV4-1
d_call: NA
j_call: TRBJ1-1
clone_size: NA
cdr3_aa: CASSQDRVNTEAFF
cdr3_nt: TGCGCCAGCAGCCAAGATAGGGTGAACACTGAAGCTTTCTTT

v_call: TRBV10-3
d_call: NA
j_call: TRBJ1-5
clone_size: NA
cdr3_aa: CAIRQDSNQPQHF
cdr3_nt: TGTGCCATCCGACAGGATAGCAATCAGCCCCAGCATTTT

v_call: TRBV27
d_call: NA
j_call: TRBJ2-7
clone_size: NA
cdr3_aa: CASRPAGTLLVLGSF
cdr3_nt: TGTGCCAGCAGGCCGGCCGGGACTCTACTTGTTTTGGGAAGCTTC

v_call: TRBV5-5
d_call: NA
j_call: TRBJ1-5
clone_size: NA
cdr3_aa: CASSLEGFGQPQHF
cdr3_nt: TGTGCCAGCAGCTTGGAAGGGTTCGGTCAGCCCCAGCATTTT

v_call: TRBV6-5
d_call: TRBD1
j_call: TRBJ2-7
clone_size: NA
cdr3_aa: CASSYSGTGDPYEQYF
cdr3_nt: TGTGCCAGCAGTTACTCTGGGACAGGGGATCCCTACGAGCAGTACTTC

v_call: TRBV10-3
d_call: TRBD1
j_call: TRBJ2-7
clone_size: NA
cdr3_aa: CAISEAGQDYEQYF
cdr3_nt: TGTGCCATCAGTGAGGCTGGACAGGACTACGAGCAGTACTTC

v_call: TRBV6-5
d_call: TRBD1
j_call: TRBJ1-2
clone_size: NA
cdr3_aa: CASSSGGYGYTF
cdr3_nt: TGTGCCAGCAGTTCAGGGGGTTATGGCTACACCTTC

v_call: TRBV23-1
d_call: NA
j_call: TRBJ2-1
clone_size: once
cdr3_aa: CASSQSPREQFF
cdr3_nt: TGCGCCAGCAGTCAATCGCCCCGTGAGCAGTTCTTC

v_call: TRBV12-3/TRBV12-4
d_call: TRBD1
j_call: TRBJ1-2
clone_size: NA
cdr3_aa: CASSRGQNYGYTF
cdr3_nt: TGTGCCAGCAGCCGGGGACAGAACTATGGCTACACCTTC

v_call: TRBV5-1
d_call: NA
j_call: TRBJ2-7
clone_size: NA
cdr3_aa: CASSLEEGPYEQYF
cdr3_nt: TGCGCCAGCAGCTTGGAGGAGGGGCCCTACGAGCAGTACTTC

v_call: TRBV4-3
d_call: TRBD2
j_call: TRBJ2-3
clone_size: NA
cdr3_aa: CASSPGLADTDTQYF
cdr3_nt: TGCGCCAGCAGCCCCGGACTAGCGGACACAGATACGCAGTATTTT

v_call: TRBV5-1
d_call: TRBD2
j_call: TRBJ2-1
clone_size: NA
cdr3_aa: CASSLENGGDNEQFF
cdr3_nt: TGCGCCAGCAGCTTGGAAAACGGGGGGGACAATGAGCAGTTCTTC